This T cell receptor (beta chain) was captured in a study of Graves' ophthalmopathy and Graves' hyperthyroidism. Amplification of TCR beta CDR3 regions used RNA transcripts. Second-round multiplex PCR followed a first-round RT-PCR using HTBI primers. MiXCR, applied by TCRdb to the multiplex PCR reads, yields one record per CDR3 protein. The table has around 600,000 distinct CDR3 sequences, about 41% seen once. All donors with ophthalmopathy were recorded as having moderate-to-severe activity, CAS ≥3, NOSPECS ≥4 and a duration under 3 months. Patients were diagnosed from clinical symptoms, serum thyroxine, TRAb, thyroid ultrasound and orbital computed tomography. The PBMCs had their origin in 10 ml of fresh peripheral blood. Concerning this clonotype itself: One junction end disagrees with the germline gene, perhaps due to a read error.

Germline loops: CDR1 SGHTA, CDR2 FQGNSA. The CDR3 totals 9 residues. This sequence originates from an adult man with Graves' ophthalmopathy. The sequenced sample was peripheral blood. The rearrangement uses TRBV7-2 and TRBJ1-4; TRBD1 matches at 8 bases. Written as DNA, the CDR3 is TGTGCCAGCATCAAACAGGGGGACTTT. It codes for CASIKQGDF.